The 10 T cell receptor beta chains below come from one sample, sequenced in a study of T cell responses to AZD1222 COVID-19 vaccine. Only in-frame clones appear in the TCRdb table, and some are missing; sequencing was by immunoSEQ multiplex PCR. The table has about 110,000 clones, 70% to 90% seen once. The sample here was peripheral blood, taken 28 days after the second AZD1222 dose. All receptors come from an adult who received the AZD1222 COVID-19 vaccine.

The rearrangement uses TRBV18 and TRBJ2-3; 12 bases are a match to TRBD2. V lost 1 base and J lost 2; bases outside the gene matches: 4. The CDR3 totals 17 residues. Germline values: CDR1 KGHSH, CDR2 LQKENI. The CDR3 region is CASSPRRTSGATDTQYF. CDR3 DNA sequence: TGTGCCAGCTCACCACGTCGGACTAGCGGGGCCACAGATACGCAGTATTTT.

This chain uses TRBV3-1 (or the pseudogene TRBV3-2) with TRBJ2-1; D gene ambiguous. V lost 2 bases to trimming and J lost 10 bases, with 9 bases between them. This CDR3 is 12 amino acids long. From germline, CDR1 is LGHDT and CDR2 YNNKEL (reference sequence). The CDR3 is CASSQTPREQFF. The CDR3 bases are TGTGCCAGCAGCCAAACCCCCAGGGAGCAGTTCTTC.

This clone turned up a few times. In nucleotides, the CDR3 is TGTGCCAGCAGCCATCGAGTGGGACAGTTCTACAATGAGCAGTTCTTC. Its translation is CASSHRVGQFYNEQFF. V and J are TRBV14 and TRBJ2-1; 7 positions match TRBD1. Germline CDR1 and CDR2: SGHDN and FVKESK. The ends lost 3 bases at V and 3 bases at J; junction bases unmatched: 8. This CDR3 contains 16 residues.

The V gene is TRBV6-5, the J gene TRBJ2-7; TRBD2 is a possible D gene (5 bases). V dropped 8 bases and J dropped 6 bases, with 23 bases sitting between them. The CDR3 is 15 residues long. CDR1 is MNHEY and CDR2 is SVGAGI in the germline V gene. In nucleotides, the CDR3 is TGTGCCAGCTCTGAACGGGCGGGTCCAGGCTCCGAGCAGTACTTC. Encoded protein: CASSERAGPGSEQYF.

J is TRBJ1-1 and V is TRBV7-3; tentatively, D is TRBD1 (6 bases). The germline V gene has CDR1 SGHTA and CDR2 FQGTGA. V was shortened by 8 bases and J by 4 bases, with 17 bases between the two germline ends. The CDR3 contains 14 residues. The CDR3 coding sequence is TGTGCCAGCGCCCCACAGGGTACTGGCACTGAAGCTTTCTTT. This codes for CASAPQGTGTEAFF.

The chain combines TRBV12-3 or TRBV12-4 with TRBJ1-2, with 7 bases lining up with TRBD1. J lost 8 bases, V lost 6 bases, and 9 bases had no gene match. The CDR3 loop spans 13 amino acids. CDR3 sequence: CASSRRQGGGYTF. In DNA, the CDR3 is TGTGCCAGCAGCCGACGACAGGGCGGAGGCTACACCTTC.

The V call is TRBV7-6, the J call TRBJ1-1, with D perhaps TRBD1 (5 bases). Germline V gene sequence: CDR1 SGHVS, CDR2 FNYEAQ. Trimming stripped 5 bases from V and 0 bases from J, with 10 bases between. CDR3 length: 14 residues. As DNA, the CDR3 is TGTGCCAGCAGCGACGCGGGACTGAACACTGAAGCTTTCTTT. Protein sequence: CASSDAGLNTEAFF.

CDR3 protein: CASSPRTGSNTGELFF. The CDR3 nucleotides read TGTGCCAGCAGCCCCCGGACAGGGTCAAACACCGGGGAGCTGTTTTTT. The gene calls are TRBV9 and TRBJ2-2; TRBD1 matches 8 bases. This CDR3 is 16 amino acids long. J lost 2 bases, V lost 4 bases, and 7 bases had no gene match. Germline values: CDR1 SGDLS, CDR2 YYNGEE.

The chain employs TRBV28 and TRBJ2-5, with D tentatively TRBD1 (6 bases). Germline assignment: CDR1 MDHEN and CDR2 SYDVKM. The CDR3 has 14 residues. The V gene lost 4 bases and the J gene lost 3 bases, with 12 bases spanning the gap. The CDR3 is CASSSSGVEETQYF. CDR3 sequence (DNA): TGTGCCAGCAGTTCCTCAGGGGTGGAAGAGACCCAGTACTTC.

The genes are TRBV28 and TRBJ2-2; TRBD1 matches 7 bases. Germline CDR1 MDHEN, CDR2 SYDVKM. Germline trimming cut 4 bases from V and 3 bases from J; bases unmatched to any gene: 5. The CDR3 consists of 15 residues. The CDR3 here is CASSWGQGDTGELFF. DNA for the CDR3: TGTGCCAGCAGTTGGGGTCAGGGGGACACCGGGGAGCTGTTTTTT.